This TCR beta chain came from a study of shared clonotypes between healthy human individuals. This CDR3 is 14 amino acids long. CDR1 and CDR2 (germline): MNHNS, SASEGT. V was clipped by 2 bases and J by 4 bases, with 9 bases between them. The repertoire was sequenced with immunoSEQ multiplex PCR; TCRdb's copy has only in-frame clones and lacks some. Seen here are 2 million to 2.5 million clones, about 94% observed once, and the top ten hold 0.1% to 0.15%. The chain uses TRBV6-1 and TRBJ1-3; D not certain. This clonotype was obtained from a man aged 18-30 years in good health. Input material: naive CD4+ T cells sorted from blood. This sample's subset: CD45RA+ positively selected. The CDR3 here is CASSERAAGNTIYF. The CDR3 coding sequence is TGTGCCAGCAGTGAACGCGCCGCAGGAAACACCATATATTTT.